This T cell receptor beta chain was obtained from a study of early stage breast cancer tumors (dated 2017 in TCRdb). At the level of the whole study: Of the roughly 15 invasive breast tumors, approximately 11 were found to be estrogen receptor-positive, progesterone receptor-positive and HER2-negative. Of the approximately 12 ER+/PR+/HER2- tumors, eight were classified as invasive ductal carcinomas and four as invasive lobular carcinomas. The samples as a whole yielded around 2.4 million detected templates, corresponding to 900,000 to 1,100,000 unique clonotypes. A read coverage of roughly 10-fold per sample was achieved on average.

Two independent genomic DNA replicates were amplified for each sample, with 0.5 ug used for blood and roughly 1.5 ug for tumor or normal breast. Following the manufacturer's instructions, the ImmunoSeq Intro kit was used to carry out TCRB sequencing on genomic DNA. For absolute quantification, the approximately 32-cycle multiplex PCR included proprietary primers along with spike-in control sequences. Single-end 150-bp reads were used to sequence an 87-bp fragment spanning the CDR3 plus the flanking V and J genes. Each lane of an Illumina MiSeq running version 3.0 chemistry carried seven multiplexed samples, with two replicates apiece. The paper's processing steps were these. Raw data were processed with the vendor's proprietary pipeline, and both replicates were merged into a single result per sample. Clonotypes were defined as productive rearrangements sharing the V-gene family, CDR3 amino acid sequence and J-gene segment. Clonality was computed as 1 minus the normalized Shannon entropy (Pielou evenness) of TCRB abundances. To estimate T cell density, the total number of templates was divided by the input cell count, which was inferred from how much DNA went in. Recon was used with default parameters to estimate total repertoire diversity and clonality. A clonotype was considered tumor-enriched if its abundance in tumor exceeded 0.1% and was at least 32-fold higher than its abundance in normal breast. TCRdb obtained this table from immuneACCESS and retained in-frame rearrangements with V and J assigned. These tables miss some clones; where compared with another copy, unresolved V genes account for less than half of the shortfall, and the remainder is unexplained. V and J calls and clone size are those listed in that table; D and trimming were worked out from the DNA. Counted in this sample were over 20,000 clones; around 70% of them appeared once. Jointly, the top ten make up less than 10% of the sample.

Counted from cysteine to phenylalanine, this CDR3 has 13 amino acids. CDR3 DNA is the only sequence kept; it has 39 bases, read in frame from the first base. CDR1 and CDR2 (LNHNV, YYDKDF) derive from the germline V gene (reference sequence). Trimming at the junction amounts to 8 bases on V and 3 bases on J, and the germline ends lie 14 bases apart. Details on this clone: The antigen it binds to is not known. No per-base quality is available; no much larger clone lies one base away.

About 18-50 mg of tumor tissue was diced and typically yielded more than 2.5 ug of DNA. The study profiled bulk TCR beta-chain repertoires in matched peripheral blood, tumor and adjacent normal breast tissue taken from approximately 16 patients with early-stage breast cancer. After resection, visually identified tumor tissue was excised and placed in prechilled RNAlater. A TissueLyser II was used to homogenize diced tumor tissue (roughly 18-55 mg) in RLTplus buffer containing beta-mercaptoethanol and antifoaming agent. The Qiagen AllPrep DNA/RNA Mini kit was used for genomic DNA extraction. Overall results and qualifications from the work: Chain pairing and functional markers such as CD4, CD8 and FOXP3 were not captured by bulk genomic DNA sequencing of unsorted cells. Repertoires from blood and normal breast were more alike than repertoires from blood and tumor, and in 14 of 16 patients, comparing each tissue with blood separated tumor from normal. The small cohort size prevented analysis by tumor subtype. Enriched TCRB sequences shared across patients were mostly commonly generated sequences, unlikely to play an important role in the tumor microenvironment. Roughly 2.7-fold higher T cell density and higher clonality were observed in tumors than in adjacent normal breast tissue.

This receptor chain uses TRBV15 and TRBJ2-7, with TRBD1 tentatively as D gene (6 bases match). The source material was breast tumor tissue. The source of this sequence is a person in their sixties or seventies with breast cancer. The DNA sequence is as follows: TGTGCCACCGAAAATGGGGGCGGCTACGAGCAGTACTTC. It translates as CATENGGGYEQYF.